These 7 T cell receptor beta chains originate from one sample sequenced in a study of blood T cell repertoires in COVID-19 (dated by TCRdb to 2018 to 2020). The method was the immunoSEQ multiplex PCR assay. This is the immuneACCESS table as TCRdb keeps it, with only in-frame sequences that have V and J called. A part of the clones is gone; compared with another copy, unresolved V genes explain less than half, and the rest is unexplained. The table for this sample lists hundreds of thousands of clones; over 80% of them were counted only once. Roughly 1.3% of the sample lies in the top ten. Sequencing input: peripheral blood. Every receptor here comes from a woman under 40 with COVID-19, enrolled during active disease.

The V and J genes are TRBV7-2 and TRBJ2-3, with D hard to call. Deletions cut 5 bases from V and 0 bases from J, with 9 bases between. Germline V gene data show CDR1 as SGHTA and CDR2 as FQGNSA. This CDR3 spans 14 amino acids. The CDR3 loop reads CASSPSVSTDTQYF. The CDR3 DNA follows: TGTGCCAGCAGCCCTTCGGTTAGCACAGATACGCAGTATTTT. The complete variable domain, with remaining parts taken from reference TRBV7-2 and TRBJ2-3, reads GAGVSQSPSNKVTEKGKDVELRCDPISGHTALYWYRQSLGQGLEFLIYFQGNSAPDKSGLPSDRFSAERTGGSVSTLTIQRTQQEDSAVYLCASSPSVSTDTQYFGPGTRLTVL.

The chain has TRBV5-5 and TRBJ2-7, with 9 nucleotides matching TRBD2. V was pared by 4 bases and J by 1 base, with 3 bases of the junction left unmatched. Germline V gene data show CDR1 as SGHKS and CDR2 as YYEKEE (reference sequence). The CDR3 consists of 14 residues. CDR3 amino acids: CASSETSGSYEQYF. The CDR3 region has the DNA TGTGCCAGCAGCGAGACTAGCGGTTCCTACGAGCAGTACTTC. The full variable domain, its missing parts supplied by reference TRBV5-5 and TRBJ2-7, is DAGVTQSPTHLIKTRGQQVTLRCSPISGHKSVSWYQQVLGQGPQFIFQYYEKEERGRGNFPDRFSARQFPNYSSELNVNALLLGDSALYLCASSETSGSYEQYFGPGTRLTVT.

This clone has a single count. This chain links TRBV30 with TRBJ1-1; a weak D match, TRBD1 (6 bases). The CDR3 consists of 13 residues. V was clipped by 3 bases and J by 1 base, with 9 bases between them. Germline V gives CDR1 GTSNPN, CDR2 SVGIG (reference sequence). In DNA, the CDR3 is TGTGCCTGGAGACTGACAGGGAACACTGAAGCTTTCTTT. Encoded protein: CAWRLTGNTEAFF. Combining the CDR3 with reference TRBV30 and TRBJ1-1 gives the whole variable domain SQTIHQWPATLVQPVGSPLSLECTVEGTSNPNLYWYRQAAGRGLQLLFYSVGIGQISSEVPQNLSASRPQDRQFILSSKKLLLSDSGFYLCAWRLTGNTEAFFGQGTRLTVV.

This sequence joins TRBV28 and TRBJ1-4, with D perhaps matching TRBD1 (5 bases). Deletions cut 6 bases from V and 0 bases from J, with 11 bases between. Germline V CDR1 and CDR2: MDHEN, SYDVKM. The CDR3 contains 15 residues. CDR3 loop: CASRRTPSTNEKLFF. CDR3 bases: TGTGCCAGCAGGAGGACACCTTCAACTAATGAAAAACTGTTTTTT.

The rearrangement joins TRBV5-6 to TRBJ2-1; perhaps TRBD2 as D (6 bases). This CDR3 spans 15 amino acids. In germline, CDR1 is SGHDT, CDR2 YYEEEE. V lost 4 bases, J lost 0 bases, and 11 bases lay in between. CDR3 in amino acids: CASSRGGSSYNEQFF. CDR3 bases: TGTGCCAGCAGCCGTGGGGGGAGCTCCTACAATGAGCAGTTCTTC.

The rearrangement uses TRBV5-4 and TRBJ1-4; 10 nucleotides align to TRBD1. Germline V lookup: CDR1 SGHNT, CDR2 YYREEE (reference sequence). CDR3 size: 15 residues. The ends lost 0 bases at V and 7 bases at J; junction bases unmatched: 3. CDR3 residues: CASSLGQGASEKLFF. CDR3 nucleotides: TGTGCCAGCAGCTTGGGACAGGGGGCAAGTGAAAAACTGTTTTTT.

With respect to this clone: The junction departs from the called germline gene at one end, perhaps through a read error. The chain links TRBV6-2 or TRBV6-3 to TRBJ2-1; 12 positions match TRBD2. Germline values: CDR1 MNHEY, CDR2 SVGEGT. This CDR3 has 16 residues. The CDR3 protein is CASSSSTSGGFNELFF. CDR3 nucleotide sequence: TGTGCCAGCAGTTCCTCGACTAGCGGGGGTTTCAATGAGCTGTTCTTC.